Here is one T cell receptor (beta chain) with its context. Libraries were prepared by immunoSEQ multiplex PCR; TCRdb keeps only in-frame clonotypes and omits some of them. The data show around 76,000 clones, with around 90% seen just once and roughly 13% held by the top ten. The data were obtained in a study of OX40 agonist ivuxolimab in advanced cancers. This CDR3 is 16 amino acids long. Germline-derived CDR1 and CDR2 are SGHVS and FQNEAQ. The V and J ends lost 6 bases and 2 bases respectively, with 19 bases between them. This sequence originates from an adult with an advanced solid tumor such as melanoma, head and neck, liver or kidney cancer. The source material was CD4+ or CD8+ T cells sorted from blood, sampled in a trial of the OX40 agonist ivuxolimab. The gene calls are TRBV7-8 and TRBJ1-1; unclear D gene. In nucleotides, the CDR3 is TGTGCCAGCAGTCAACGCTACTCCGGATTCAACACTGAAGCTTTCTTT. Amino acid sequence: CASSQRYSGFNTEAFF.